This TCR beta chain was retrieved from a study of identical twins (dated by TCRdb to the mid-2010s). The study in broad terms: To test whether fetal clonotypes persist, this study deep-sequenced TCR alpha and beta repertoires from monozygotic twins, from unrelated adults of various ages, and from cord blood. To rule out contamination, replicate twin experiments were performed at different times with different library preparation protocols. Study-wide conclusions, independent of this receptor: Because the same donors could not be followed over many years, the conclusions relied on cross-sectional statistical analysis. Zero-insertion analyses could be partly confounded by invariant T cells such as MAIT and iNKT, although diverse VJ usage argued against such confounding for most clonotypes. The excess sharing between twins in beta out-of-frame sequences was weaker because fewer shared sequences reduced the signal-to-noise ratio. Out-of-frame TCR alpha sharing in monozygotic twins was systematically underestimated by recombination models, whereas sharing between unrelated individuals was in agreement with the recombination models. Fewer insertions were carried by abundant cord blood beta clonotypes, a similar but weaker trend appeared in young adult naive repertoires, and no such trend appeared in memory repertoires. Compared with coincidental sharing between unrelated individuals, out-of-frame TCR alpha sequences shared between twins showed an excess of sequences with low generation probability.

Only healthy Caucasian donors were included. The study also sequenced three unrelated non-twin adults: a male aged 18 to 29, a male aged 50 to 59 and a female aged 50 to 59. Miltenyi CD45RO+ enrichment and human naive T-cell isolation kits were used to isolate memory (CD45RO+) and naive T cells from PBMC. Concerning this clonotype: This receptor's antigen is unknown. A much larger clone differs by one base, so this may be a read error.

The receptor library was made with 5' RACE. Data came from an Illumina HiSeq 2000. A universal primer binding site was added through template switching, and the final cDNA carried a unique molecular identifier so that TCR cDNA molecules could be counted accurately. Specific primers in the conserved constant-segment region were used to synthesize first-strand cDNA for TCR alpha and beta chains. To control for contamination, every cDNA library carried two barcodes: a SMART-Mk sample barcode plus Illumina barcodes. TruSeq adapter sequences along with Illumina sample barcodes were introduced in two successive PCR steps. TCR alpha and beta cDNA libraries were sequenced on the Illumina HiSeq platform with custom primers. The study's processing was this. MiGEC processed the raw reads to extract unique molecular identifiers, while MiXCR was used to determine the CDR3 positions. For each individual, recombination models were inferred using an EM algorithm with the repgenHMM and IGoR tools. Shared clonotypes were analyzed with the tcR package in R, and sharing was normalized by the product of cloneset sizes. To study raw recombination free of thymic and clonal selection effects, out-of-frame nonproductive sequences were analyzed. TCRdb reanalyzed the raw reads on its own, using fastp at Q25 for trimming and MiXCR for clone calling, and kept in-frame beta chains. Duplicate CDR3 protein sequences are folded into a single record with the most common DNA and genes. Here the V and J calls rest on TCRdb's processing, not on the authors' analysis. The sample table holds 420,000 or so distinct CDR3 sequences, of which under 20% were seen once. The ten top clones hold roughly 12% of the sample.

V loses 6 bases, J loses 8 bases, and the germline ends lie 12 bases apart. The CDR3 starts with the cysteine, ends with the phenylalanine, and has 12 residues. Only the CDR3 region is kept as DNA, spanning 36 bases read in frame from base 1. The receptor was isolated from a middle-aged man in good health. The sample taken for sequencing was naive T cells sorted from blood. The cell subset or site label of this sample denotes: cells isolated with a human naive T-cell isolation kit. The chain was built from TRBV12-3 or TRBV12-4 and TRBJ2-3; matching of 5 bases hints at TRBD1 as the D gene. Here the CDR3 is given as CASSQDSGTQYF. The bases are TGTGCCAGCAGCCAAGACAGTGGTACGCAGTATTTT.